This T cell receptor beta chain is drawn from a study of T cells in Graves' hyperthyroidism and ophthalmopathy. Exclusion followed for patients with uncontrolled infection, other autoimmune disease, pregnancy or lactation. Orbital computed tomography, thyroid ultrasound, serum thyroxine and TRAb, and clinical symptoms together informed the diagnoses. It was 8.5 to 10 ml of fresh peripheral blood that supplied the PBMCs. This clonotype was seen a few times. The antigen is unknown. Researchers took RNA transcripts and amplified the TCR beta CDR3 regions from them. TCR CDR3 underwent first-round RT-PCR with the HTBI primer set. One entry per CDR3 protein results from TCRdb running MiXCR on the multiplex PCR reads. The data hold 490,000 or so distinct CDR3 sequences, with about 16% observed a single time. Notes on the study in general: Most clonotypes expanded in the thyroid (above 0.001) were also present in blood.

Material for sequencing was blood. This receptor was obtained from a woman between 25 and 40 years old with Graves' ophthalmopathy.

DNA of the CDR3: TGTGCCAGCTCACCAGGGAGTCTTTCCGAGCAGTACTTC. Its translation is CASSPGSLSEQYF. The chain employs TRBV18 and TRBJ2-7, with a weak D call TRBD2 (5 bases). Germline values: CDR1 KGHSH, CDR2 LQKENI. This CDR3 is built from 13 residues. Trimming removed 2 bases at V and 6 bases at J, with 11 bases between.